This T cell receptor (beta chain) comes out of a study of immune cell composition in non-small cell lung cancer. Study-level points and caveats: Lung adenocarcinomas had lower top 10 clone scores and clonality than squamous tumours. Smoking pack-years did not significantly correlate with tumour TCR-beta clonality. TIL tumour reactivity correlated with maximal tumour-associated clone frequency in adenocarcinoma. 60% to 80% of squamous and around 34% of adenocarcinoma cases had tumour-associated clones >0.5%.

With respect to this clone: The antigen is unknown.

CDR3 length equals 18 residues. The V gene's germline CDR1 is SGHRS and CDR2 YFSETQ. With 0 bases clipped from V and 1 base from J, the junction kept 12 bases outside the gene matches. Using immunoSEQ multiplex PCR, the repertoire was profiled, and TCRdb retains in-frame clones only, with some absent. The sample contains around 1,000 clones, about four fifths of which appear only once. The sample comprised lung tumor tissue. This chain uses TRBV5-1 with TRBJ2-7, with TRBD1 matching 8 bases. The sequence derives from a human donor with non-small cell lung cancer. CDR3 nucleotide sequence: TGCGCCAGCAGCTTGGTAGGTCGACAGGGGAGTGGATCCTACGAGCAGTACTTC. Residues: CASSLVGRQGSGSYEQYF.